This T cell receptor beta chain was captured in a study of blood T cell repertoires in COVID-19. Study at large: Spain, Italy and the United States supplied samples that represented acute and convalescent COVID-19. Sample material is recorded as cDNA or gDNA derived from T cells, B-cell-depleted T cells, or PBMCs.

Trimming left V 4 bases short and J 2 bases short, with 13 bases between. The CDR3 loop spans 15 amino acids. From germline, CDR1 is SGDLS and CDR2 YYNGEE. Some clones are missing from TCRdb's copy, which holds only in-frame ones; the method was immunoSEQ multiplex PCR. This sample has roughly 380,000 clones; less than 85% occur once, and the top ten carry 3.6%. Sequences were obtained from peripheral blood. The chain is built from TRBV9 and TRBJ2-1; tentative D call: TRBD2 (6 bases). The sequence came from a woman younger than 30 with acute or convalescent COVID-19. The CDR3 here is CASSPNSGAYNEQFF. CDR3 coding DNA: TGTGCCAGCAGCCCCAATAGCGGCGCCTACAATGAGCAGTTCTTC.